This TCR beta chain was retrieved from a study of blood T cell repertoires in COVID-19 (TCRdb year 2020). For context, the study as a whole: Collaborator samples came from the United States, Italy and Spain and covered acute and convalescent phases of COVID-19. The dataset comprised deeply sampled blood TCRbeta repertoires from subjects exposed to, actively infected with, or recovered from COVID-19. Nearly every sample came with metadata listing a de-identified subject ID, COVID-19 status, age in years and sex. The samples were drawn from the first 160 participants of the ongoing ImmuneRACE study and from 950 to 1,500 subjects provided by 6 global collaborators. HLA class I and class II types, where available, came from metadata supplied by the sample provider rather than from assay-based typing. The repertoires were made available in a free public database intended to serve as a resource for research on the immune response to SARS-CoV-2. The material from the prospective study consisted of cDNA or gDNA derived from T cells, B-cell-depleted T cells, or PBMCs. What the work shows at the level of the full study, not this receptor alone: Clinical and demographic metadata were provided uncurated, with the amount varying by source and participant.

At one collaborating source in Seattle, patients were enrolled during active infection and were followed longitudinally through the course of disease. Each collaborating institution followed its own protocols to collect whole blood in K2EDTA tubes. For TCRbeta analysis, collaborators shipped samples in one of three forms: frozen whole blood, isolated PBMCs, or DNA extracted from either of those sample types. TCRbeta CDR3 regions were amplified from genomic DNA using the immunoSEQ Assay, a bias-controlled multiplex PCR. The study's processing was this. The number of nucleated cells in each sample was estimated from the amplification of reference gene primers within the assay. To quantify the absolute abundance of each unique TCRbeta CDR3 rearrangement, sequence reads were collapsed and filtered. For each sample, productive Simpson clonality was calculated as the square root of Simpson's diversity index over productive rearrangements. The table was pulled from immuneACCESS by TCRdb, which kept in-frame rearrangements only. Such tables lose some clones; where checked, under half of the loss comes from unresolved V genes, and the rest has no known cause. The V and J calls and clone size come from that table; D and trimming were worked out from the DNA. For this sample there are about 410,000 clones; roughly 90% appear just once. The top ten constitute roughly 1.6% of the sample.

A word on this clone: The clone's antigen remains unknown. No base qualities exist here, and no much larger clone lies one base off it.

The CDR3 has 16 amino acids, counting the end cysteine and phenylalanine. Only the CDR3 portion is preserved as DNA: 48 bases, with reading frame beginning at the first base. Germline trimming: 5 bases from V, 3 bases from J; junction bases outside gene matches: 12. According to the germline V gene, CDR1 reads MDHEN and CDR2 reads SYDVKM. The clonotype was recovered from a woman between 35 and 50 years old with COVID-19, enrolled during active disease. This chain is built from TRBV28 and TRBJ1-2, with 7 bases aligning to TRBD1. What was sequenced was peripheral blood. The CDR3 is CASSHRGQAVDYGYTF. The sequenced DNA: TGTGCCAGCAGTCACCGCGGACAGGCGGTGGACTATGGCTACACCTTC.